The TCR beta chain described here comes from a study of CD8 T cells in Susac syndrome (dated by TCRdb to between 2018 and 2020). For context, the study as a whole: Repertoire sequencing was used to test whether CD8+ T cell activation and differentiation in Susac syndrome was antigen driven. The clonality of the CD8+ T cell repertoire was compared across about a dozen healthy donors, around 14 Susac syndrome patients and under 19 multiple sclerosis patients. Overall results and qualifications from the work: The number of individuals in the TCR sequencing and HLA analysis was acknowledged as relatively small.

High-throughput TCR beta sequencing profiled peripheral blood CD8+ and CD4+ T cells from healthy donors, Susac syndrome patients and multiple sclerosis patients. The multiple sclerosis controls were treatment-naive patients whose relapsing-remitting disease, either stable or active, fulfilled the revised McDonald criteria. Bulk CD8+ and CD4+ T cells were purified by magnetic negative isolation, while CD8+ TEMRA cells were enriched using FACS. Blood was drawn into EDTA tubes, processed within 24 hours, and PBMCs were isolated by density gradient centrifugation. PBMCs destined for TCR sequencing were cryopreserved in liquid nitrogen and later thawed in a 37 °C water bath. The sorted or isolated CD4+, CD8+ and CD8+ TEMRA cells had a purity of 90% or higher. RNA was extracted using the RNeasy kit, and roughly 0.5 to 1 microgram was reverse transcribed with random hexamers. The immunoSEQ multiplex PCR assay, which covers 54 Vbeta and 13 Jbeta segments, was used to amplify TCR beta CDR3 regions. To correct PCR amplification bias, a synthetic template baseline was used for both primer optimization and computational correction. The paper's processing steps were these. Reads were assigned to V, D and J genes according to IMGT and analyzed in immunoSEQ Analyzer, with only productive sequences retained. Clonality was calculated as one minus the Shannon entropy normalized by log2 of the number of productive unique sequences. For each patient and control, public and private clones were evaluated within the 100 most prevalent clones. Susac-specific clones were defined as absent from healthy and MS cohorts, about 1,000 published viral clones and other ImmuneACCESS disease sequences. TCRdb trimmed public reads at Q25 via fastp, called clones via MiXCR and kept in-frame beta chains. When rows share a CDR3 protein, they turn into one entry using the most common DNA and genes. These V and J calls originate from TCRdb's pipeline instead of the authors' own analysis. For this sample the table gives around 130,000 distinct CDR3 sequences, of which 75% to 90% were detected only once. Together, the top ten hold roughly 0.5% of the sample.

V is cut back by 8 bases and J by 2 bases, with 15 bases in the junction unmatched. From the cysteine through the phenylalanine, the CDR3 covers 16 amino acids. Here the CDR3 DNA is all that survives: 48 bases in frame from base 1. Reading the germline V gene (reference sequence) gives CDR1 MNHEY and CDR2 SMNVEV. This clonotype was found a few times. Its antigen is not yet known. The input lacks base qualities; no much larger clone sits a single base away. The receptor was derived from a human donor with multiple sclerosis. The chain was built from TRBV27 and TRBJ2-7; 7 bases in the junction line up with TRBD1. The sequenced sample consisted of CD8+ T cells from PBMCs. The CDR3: CASSNGAGGTTYEQYF. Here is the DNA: TGTGCCAGCTCCAACGGGGCAGGGGGTACGACCTACGAGCAGTACTTC.